The sequence of this T cell receptor beta chain was determined in a study of blood T cell repertoires in COVID-19. Study information: From the United States, Italy and Spain came samples of acute and convalescent COVID-19. Sources were T cells, B-cell-depleted T cells, or PBMCs; the material itself was cDNA or gDNA.

The authors' processing: Estimated nucleated cell counts came from reference gene primer amplification. Using immunoSEQ multiplex PCR, the repertoire was profiled, and TCRdb retains in-frame clones only, with some absent. Clone size and V and J calls were adopted from that table, with D and trimming inferred from the DNA. The sample includes around 70,000 clones, roughly nine tenths seen only once; the top ten take 1.5%. J lost 3 bases, V lost 6 bases, and 12 bases had no gene match. Germline CDR1 MDHEN, CDR2 SYDVKM. The CDR3 is made up of 17 amino acids. The chain employs TRBV28 and TRBJ2-2; 8 bases are shared with TRBD2. This receptor was identified in a man in his fifties with acute or convalescent COVID-19. Source material: peripheral blood. CDR3 nucleotide sequence: TGTGCCAGCAGACCGACTGGGCGGGAGGCCGACACCGGGGAGCTGTTTTTT. Translation: CASRPTGREADTGELFF.